There are many counts of the clone carrying this T cell receptor beta chain. The germline CDR1 and CDR2 sequences are DFQATT and SNEGSKA (reference sequence). The CDR3 is 15 residues long. The V segment lost 4 bases and the J segment 2 bases; nucleotides outside the gene matches: 5. This sample was taken from a study of T cells in Graves' hyperthyroidism and ophthalmopathy. The CDR3 regions of TCR beta were amplified from RNA transcripts. RT-PCR in the first round (using the HTBI primer set) targeted the TCR CDR3. TCRdb re-analysed the multiplex PCR reads in MiXCR, keeping a single row per CDR3 protein. The table lists about 400,000 distinct CDR3 sequences, roughly 15% of them singletons. Those patients with uncontrolled infection, other autoimmune disease, pregnancy or lactation were excluded.

This clonotype originated in a woman aged 55-69 years with Graves' ophthalmopathy. The genes are TRBV20-1 and TRBJ2-3; 11 bases are shared with TRBD2. Specimen: blood. CDR3 sequence reads: CSAIASGRITDTQYF. For the CDR3, the DNA is TGCAGTGCTATCGCTAGCGGGAGGATCACAGATACGCAGTATTTT.